This TCR beta chain was identified in a study of regulatory T cells in long-lasting Graves disease. Documented time point: newly diagnosed GD, antithyroid drugs for less than 3 months. PBMC-derived RNA was used for the TCR library. The authors drew around 9 milliliters of peripheral blood into EDTA tubes. Details on this clonotype: Because the CDR3's place on the DNA is in doubt, the DNA is left out and the CDR3 is given as listed by TCRdb.

Germline values: CDR1 MNHNS, CDR2 SASEGT. The length of the CDR3 is 18 amino acids, counting both ends. Libraries of TCR beta came from iRepertoire HTBI primers plus Arm-PCR of CDR3 regions. Each CDR3 protein is one row after TCRdb ran MiXCR on the multiplex PCR reads. There are 400,000 to 450,000 distinct CDR3 sequences in the sample; more than 12% occur only once, and about a sixth lies in the top ten. The same data also contributed to another study, on T cells in Graves' hyperthyroidism and ophthalmopathy.

The chain recombines TRBV6-1 with TRBJ2-1. The sample consisted of peripheral blood mononuclear cells (PBMCs), taken at new diagnosis, from a patient treated with antithyroid drugs. The sequence came from a woman aged 25-40 years with Graves disease. The CDR3 sequence is CASSIYLCSVAIGYEQFF.